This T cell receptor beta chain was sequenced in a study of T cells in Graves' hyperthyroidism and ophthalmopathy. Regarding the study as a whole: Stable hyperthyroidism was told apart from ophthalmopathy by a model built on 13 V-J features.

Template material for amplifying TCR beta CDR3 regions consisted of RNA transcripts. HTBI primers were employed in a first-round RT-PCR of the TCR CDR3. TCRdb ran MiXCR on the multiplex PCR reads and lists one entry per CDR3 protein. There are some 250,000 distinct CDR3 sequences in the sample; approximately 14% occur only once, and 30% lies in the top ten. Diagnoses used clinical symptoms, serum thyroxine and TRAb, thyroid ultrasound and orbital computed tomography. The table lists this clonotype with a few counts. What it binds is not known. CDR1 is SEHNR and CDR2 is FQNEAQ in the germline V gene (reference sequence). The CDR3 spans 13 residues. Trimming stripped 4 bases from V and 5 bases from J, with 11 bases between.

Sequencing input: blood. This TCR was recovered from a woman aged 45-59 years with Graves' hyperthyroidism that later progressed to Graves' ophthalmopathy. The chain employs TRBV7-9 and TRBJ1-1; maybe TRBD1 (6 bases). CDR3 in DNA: TGTGCCAGCAGCTCAGGGGTCCGGACTGAAGCTTTCTTT. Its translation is CASSSGVRTEAFF.